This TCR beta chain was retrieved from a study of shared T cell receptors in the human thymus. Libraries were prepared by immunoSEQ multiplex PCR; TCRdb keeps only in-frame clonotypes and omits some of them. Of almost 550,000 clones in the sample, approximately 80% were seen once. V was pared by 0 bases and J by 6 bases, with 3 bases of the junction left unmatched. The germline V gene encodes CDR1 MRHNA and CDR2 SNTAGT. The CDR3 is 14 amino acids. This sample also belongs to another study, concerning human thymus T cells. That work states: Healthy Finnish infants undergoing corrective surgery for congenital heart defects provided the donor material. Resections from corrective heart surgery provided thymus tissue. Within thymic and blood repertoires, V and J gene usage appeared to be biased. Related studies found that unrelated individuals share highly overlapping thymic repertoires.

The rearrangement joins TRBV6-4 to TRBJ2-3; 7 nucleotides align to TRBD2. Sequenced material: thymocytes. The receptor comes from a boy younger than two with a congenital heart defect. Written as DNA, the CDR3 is TGTGCCAGCAGTGACTCCCGGGAGGCGGATACGCAGTATTTT. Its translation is CASSDSREADTQYF.